These 7 T cell receptor beta chains were sequenced from one sample in a study of T-cell reconstitution after alpha-beta-depleted transplantation in children (dated by TCRdb to between 2015 and 2016). Library prep was done by PCR. TCRdb shows the sequencer as Illumina HiSeq 2500. TCR library preparation used molecular barcoding, with unique molecular identifiers applied to normalize quantification of the TCRbeta repertoire. TCRdb ran its own pipeline on the public reads, namely fastp trimming at Q25 and MiXCR clone calling, and kept in-frame beta chains. Each record represents a unique CDR3 protein, reported with the most common genes and DNA among its rows. The sample table holds 250,000 to 400,000 distinct CDR3 sequences, of which 20% to 30% were seen once. The ten top clones hold over 9.5% of the sample. The treatment or condition label, read with the paper, signifies: allogeneic hematopoietic cell transplantation with graft depleted of TCRalphabeta T cells and CD19 B cells.

Sequences were derived from PBMCs, mostly from graft donor cells, sampled 180 days after TCRalphabeta/CD19-depleted stem cell transplant. These receptors all come from a male patient aged 10 to 17 who had a stem cell transplant for acute lymphoblastic leukemia, so the T cells may come from the graft donor.

V usage is TRBV5-1 and J usage is TRBJ2-7; weak D call: TRBD1 (6 bases). This CDR3 spans 15 amino acids. V lost 3 bases and J lost 6, with 19 bases in between. Germline lookup yields CDR1 SGHRS and CDR2 YFSETQ. In nucleotides, the CDR3 is TGCGCCAGCAGCTCGGGGTTTCAGGGGCGAAGCGAGCAGTACTTC. This gives the protein CASSSGFQGRSEQYF.

This clonotype was observed a few times. The V call is TRBV20-1, the J call TRBJ1-5, with 7 bases aligning to TRBD1. V shed 3 bases, J shed 0 bases, and the junction held 5 bases outside the gene matches. Looked up from germline, CDR1 is DFQATT and CDR2 is SNEGSKA (reference sequence). The CDR3 runs 15 residues. The chain's CDR3 is CSARSDRASNQPQHF. As DNA, the CDR3 is TGCAGTGCTAGGTCCGACAGGGCTAGCAATCAGCCCCAGCATTTT.

This clonotype has only a few counts. The gene calls are TRBV9 and TRBJ1-2; D not resolved. CDR3 length equals 14 residues. V lost 0 bases and J lost 3, with 9 bases in between. CDR1 is SGDLS, CDR2 YYNGEE, per germline. The CDR3 DNA is TGTGCCAGCAGCGTAGAGTGGGTTGACTATGGCTACACCTTC. This encodes CASSVEWVDYGYTF.

The rearrangement joins TRBV5-8 to TRBJ2-5; TRBD1 agrees at 10 bases. CDR3 length equals 14 residues. The J segment lost 3 bases and the V segment lost 4 bases, leaving 3 bases of the junction unmatched. The germline CDR1 and CDR2 sequences are SGHTS and YDEGEE. The DNA for the CDR3 is TGTGCCAGCAGCAGCGGACAGGGGGAAGAGACCCAGTACTTC. Protein product: CASSSGQGEETQYF.

There are many counts of this clonotype. The gene calls are TRBV5-1 and TRBJ2-1; maybe TRBD1 (5 bases). This CDR3 has 16 amino acids. From germline, CDR1 is SGHRS and CDR2 YFSETQ. V was trimmed by 3 bases and J by 0 bases, leaving 13 bases between them. CDR3 in amino acids: CASSYKGWASYNEQFF. CDR3 bases: TGCGCCAGCAGCTATAAGGGGTGGGCCTCCTACAATGAGCAGTTCTTC.

This clonotype was seen a few times. V gene TRBV25-1 combines with J gene TRBJ2-1; D gene unclear. V was pared by 3 bases and J by 3 bases, with 6 bases between. CDR3 length equals 13 residues. Germline CDR1 and CDR2: MGHDK and SYGVNS. The CDR3 DNA follows: TGTGCCAGCAGTGATTTATACTACAATGAGCAGTTCTTC. Amino acids: CASSDLYYNEQFF.

CDR3 in DNA: TGTGCCAGCAGCTTAGGTCACACAGATACGCAGTATTTT. Its protein is CASSLGHTDTQYF. The chain combines TRBV7-2 with TRBJ2-3; D gene unclear. Deletions cut 1 base from V and 2 bases from J, with 4 bases between. This CDR3 spans 13 amino acids. Germline CDR1 and CDR2: SGHTA and FQGNSA.